The 3 T cell receptor beta chains below come from one sample, sequenced in a study of Graves' ophthalmopathy and Graves' hyperthyroidism. Scientists amplified the TCR beta CDR3 regions from RNA transcripts. HTBI primers primed a first-round RT-PCR, and a second-round multiplex PCR followed. TCRdb independently ran MiXCR on the multiplex PCR reads; one entry per CDR3 protein. This table has approximately 410,000 distinct CDR3 sequences, roughly 14% appearing once. Sequenced: peripheral blood. Receptors originate from a woman aged 18-29 years with stable Graves' hyperthyroidism.

This clonotype has at least ten counts. One end of the junction fails to match germline, which may point to a read error. V usage is TRBV12-3 or TRBV12-4 and J usage is TRBJ2-2; D could derive from TRBD1 or TRBD2 (5 bases each). The CDR3 runs to 13 residues. In DNA, the CDR3 is TGTGCCAGCAGTTCGGGGCTAGCCGGGGAGCCGTTTTTT. This encodes CASSSGLAGEPFF.

This clonotype was seen at least ten times. V is TRBV12-3 or TRBV12-4 and J is TRBJ2-7; no firm D call. The CDR3 sequence is 15 residues long. V lost 3 bases to trimming and J lost 0 bases, with 12 bases between them. The CDR3 DNA sequence: TGTGCCAGCAGTTTTGACCGAGACGGCTCCTACGAGCAGTACTTC. This encodes CASSFDRDGSYEQYF.

This clonotype was found many times. The chain combines TRBV19 with TRBJ1-1, with D unclear. Trimming took 8 bases from V and 0 from J, leaving 16 bases between them. The CDR3 sequence is 15 residues long. Germline V lookup: CDR1 LNHDA, CDR2 SQIVND (reference sequence). In DNA, the CDR3 is TGTGCCAGTCTCACCGGACGGGGAATGAACACTGAAGCTTTCTTT. Residues: CASLTGRGMNTEAFF. The whole variable domain, filled in from reference TRBV19 and TRBJ1-1, reads DGGITQSPKYLFRKEGQNVTLSCEQNLNHDAMYWYRQDPGQGLRLIYYSQIVNDFQKGDIAEGYSVSREKKESFPLTVTSAQKNPTAFYLCASLTGRGMNTEAFFGQGTRLTVV.